This T cell receptor beta chain stems from a study of CD8+ T cells in alopecia areata. As for the study in general: For the treated group, dosing was oral tofacitinib at 5 to 10 mg twice daily.

Extracted RNA was reverse transcribed, and the resulting cDNA served as sequencing template. Clones were read by immunoSEQ multiplex PCR, and TCRdb kept only the in-frame ones, dropping some. The sample contains some 15,000 clones, 50% to 65% of which appear only once. The CDR3 is 11 amino acids. V dropped 5 bases and J dropped 5 bases, with 6 bases sitting between them. Looked up from germline, CDR1 is SNHLY and CDR2 is FYNNEI. Individuals with alopecia areata gave both lesional scalp punch biopsies and peripheral blood for collection. This sequence joins TRBV2 and TRBJ2-5, with D uncertain. The specimen was skin. This TCR was sampled from a human donor with alopecia areata. The CDR3 here is CASSSTETQYF. The DNA for the CDR3 is TGTGCCAGCAGTTCGACGGAGACCCAGTACTTC.